These T cell receptor beta chains were read from a single sample in a study of chemoradiotherapy in HPV16-positive cancers. Data came from immunoSEQ multiplex PCR; TCRdb stores just in-frame clones and leaves some out. The data hold 8,500 to 10,000 clones, with roughly 78% observed a single time. This material was obtained from a patient who underwent chemoradiotherapy. The receptors come from a human donor with HPV-associated anogenital cancer. The CDR3 runs from the conserved cysteine through the conserved F or W. The order of the fields is D gene, V gene, J gene, clone size, CDR3 DNA, CDR3 protein. The D gene is left open where the match is weak. Some rows mark clone size as missing; the rest say once, few, many or name a class of expanded clone.

>-|TRBV5-6|TRBJ1-4|few
TGTGCCAGCAGCAAAGGCCGGGAAAAACTGTTTTTT
CASSKGREKLFF
>TRBD2|TRBV5-1|TRBJ2-3|once
TGCGCCAGCAGCTTGGCTAGCGGGGGGGCAGATACGCAGTATTTT
CASSLASGGADTQYF
>-|TRBV13|TRBJ2-7|-
TGTGCCAGCAGCCCGGCCCGGGTCGGCGAGCAGTACTTC
CASSPARVGEQYF
>TRBD2|TRBV5-4|TRBJ2-3|-
TGTGCCAGCAGCGATAGCGGGGGGGCTACAGATACGCAGTATTTT
CASSDSGGATDTQYF
>TRBD1|TRBV27|TRBJ1-1|-
TGTGCCAGCAGTTTAAGGTGGGACAGGAACACTGAAGCTTTCTTT
CASSLRWDRNTEAFF
>-|TRBV9|TRBJ2-1|-
TGTGCCAGCAGCGCTAGGTTTGAGGTGAATGAGCAGTTCTTC
CASSARFEVNEQFF
>-|TRBV5-1|TRBJ2-7|-
TGCGCCAGCAGCTCACAGGGAGTCGAGCAGTACTTC
CASSSQGVEQYF
>TRBD2|TRBV5-1|TRBJ2-5|-
TGCGCCAGCAGCCCGGGGACTAGCGATGGGACCCAGTACTTC
CASSPGTSDGTQYF
>-|TRBV28|TRBJ2-2|-
TGTGCCAGCAGAATGACCACCGGGGAGCTGTTTTTT
CASRMTTGELFF
>-|TRBV4-1|TRBJ1-4|-
TGCGCCAGCAGCCAGCCAGGGAGTTTGGGTGAAAAACTGTTTTTT
CASSQPGSLGEKLFF
>TRBD2|TRBV9|TRBJ2-1|-
TGTGCCAGCGGACACCGGGGGGGGCGTAATGAGCAGTTCTTC
CASGHRGGRNEQFF
>-|TRBV6-5|TRBJ1-2|-
TGTGCCAGCAGTCTACAACTCGGCTATGGCTACACCTTC
CASSLQLGYGYTF
>TRBD1|TRBV9|TRBJ2-2|-
TGTGCCAGCAGCCCTCAGGGGGCCGGGGAGCTGTTTTTT
CASSPQGAGELFF